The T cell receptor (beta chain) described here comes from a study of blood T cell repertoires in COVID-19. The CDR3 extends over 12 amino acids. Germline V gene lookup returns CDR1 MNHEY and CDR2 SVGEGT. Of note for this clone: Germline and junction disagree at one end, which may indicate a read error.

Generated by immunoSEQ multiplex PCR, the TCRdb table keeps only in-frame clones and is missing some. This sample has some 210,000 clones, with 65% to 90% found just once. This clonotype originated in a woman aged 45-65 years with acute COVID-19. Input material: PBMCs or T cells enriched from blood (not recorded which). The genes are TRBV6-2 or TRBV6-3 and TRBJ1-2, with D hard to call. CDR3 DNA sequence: TGTGCCAGCAGCCCGCCACTATTAGGAGCGGCGTTC. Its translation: CASSPPLLGAAF.